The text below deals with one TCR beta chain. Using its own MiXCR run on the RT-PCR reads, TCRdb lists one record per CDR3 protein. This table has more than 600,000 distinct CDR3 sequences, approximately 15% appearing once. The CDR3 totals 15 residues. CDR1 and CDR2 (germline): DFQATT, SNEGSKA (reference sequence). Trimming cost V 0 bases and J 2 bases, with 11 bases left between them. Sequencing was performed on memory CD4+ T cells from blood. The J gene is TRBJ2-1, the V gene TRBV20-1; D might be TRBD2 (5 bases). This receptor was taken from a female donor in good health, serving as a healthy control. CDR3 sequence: CSARDDGITYNEQFF. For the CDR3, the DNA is TGCAGTGCTAGAGATGACGGGATTACCTACAATGAGCAGTTCTTC.